This paragraph covers one T cell receptor (beta chain) sequence. The sample originates from a study of shared clonotypes between healthy human individuals. This table comes from immunoSEQ multiplex PCR, and its TCRdb copy is limited to in-frame clones, with some not included. The table lists more than 2 million clones, under 97% of them singletons. Germline loops: CDR1 LGHNA, CDR2 YSLEER. V lost 2 bases and J lost 3; bases outside the gene matches: 4. This CDR3 is built from 17 residues. Sequencing was performed on naive CD4+ T cells sorted from blood. The subset is: CD45RA+ positively selected. The TCR was taken from a man younger than 35 in good health. This chain joins TRBV4-3 and TRBJ2-2, with 12 nucleotides matching TRBD2. The CDR3 protein is CASSQLLAGGYTGELFF. In DNA form, the CDR3 reads TGCGCCAGCAGCCAACTACTAGCGGGAGGTTACACCGGGGAGCTGTTTTTT.